The text below deals with one T cell receptor (beta chain). The germline gives CDR1 SGHRS, CDR2 YFSETQ. V was clipped by 0 bases and J by 1 base, with 7 bases between them. The CDR3 extends over 14 amino acids. These data originate in a study of blood T cell repertoires in COVID-19. Study information: The United States, Italy and Spain provided the acute and convalescent COVID-19 samples. The cDNA or gDNA used as material had been derived from T cells, B-cell-depleted T cells, or PBMCs.

Original analysis: Amplification with reference gene primers provided the estimates of nucleated cell counts. Assay: immunoSEQ multiplex PCR; the TCRdb copy retains only in-frame clones and omits some. D and trimming were read from the DNA, whereas the V and J calls and clone size are those reported in that table. The table records about 140,000 clones, roughly 86% of them present only once. This TCR was recovered from a woman aged 55 to 70 with acute or convalescent COVID-19. The rearrangement links TRBV5-1 to TRBJ1-1; D is uncertain. The sample was peripheral blood. CDR3 protein: CASSLDSQNTEAFF. The CDR3 coding sequence is TGCGCCAGCAGCTTGGACAGCCAGAACACTGAAGCTTTCTTT.